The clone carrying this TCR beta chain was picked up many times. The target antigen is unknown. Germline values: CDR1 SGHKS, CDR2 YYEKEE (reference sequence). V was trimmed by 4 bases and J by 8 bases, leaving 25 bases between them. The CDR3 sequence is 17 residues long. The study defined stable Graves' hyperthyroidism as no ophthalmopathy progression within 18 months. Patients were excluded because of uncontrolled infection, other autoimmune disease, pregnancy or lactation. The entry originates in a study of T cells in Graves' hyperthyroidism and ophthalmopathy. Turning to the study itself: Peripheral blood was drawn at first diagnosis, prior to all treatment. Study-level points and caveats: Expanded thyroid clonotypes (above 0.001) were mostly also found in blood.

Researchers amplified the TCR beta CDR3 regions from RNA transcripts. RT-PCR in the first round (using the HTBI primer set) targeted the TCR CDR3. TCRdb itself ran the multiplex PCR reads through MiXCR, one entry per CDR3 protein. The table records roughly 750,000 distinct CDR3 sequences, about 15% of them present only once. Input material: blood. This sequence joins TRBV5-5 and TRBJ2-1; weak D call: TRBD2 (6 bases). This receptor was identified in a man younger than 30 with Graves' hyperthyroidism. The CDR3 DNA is TGTGCCAGCAGCCTTACGTCCCGGGACTGGCTTTTCCATGAGCAGTTCTTC. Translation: CASSLTSRDWLFHEQFF.